Listed below are T cell receptor beta chains from one sample, sequenced in a study of T cells in Graves' hyperthyroidism and ophthalmopathy. TCRdb analysed the multiplex PCR reads with MiXCR anew, one entry per CDR3 protein. This table has 550,000 to 600,000 distinct CDR3 sequences, 12% to 15% appearing once. Sequencing was carried out using blood. These receptor sequences come from a woman under 30 with Graves' ophthalmopathy. Both conserved end residues are part of each CDR3. Each record gives: J gene, D gene, clone size, V gene, CDR3 protein, CDR3 DNA. A D gene is named only where the DNA matches it firmly. Not every row has a clone size; where given, it reads once, few, many or a size class.

TRBJ2-3,-,many,TRBV12-3/TRBV12-4,CASSLPWTTRTKKSTDTQYF,TGTGCCAGCAGTTTACCCTGGACTACACGAACCAAGAAAAGCACAGATACGCAGTATTTT
TRBJ2-2,-,many,TRBV12-3/TRBV12-4,CASSSQGNTGELFF,TGTGCCAGCAGTTCGCAGGGGAACACCGGGGAGCTGTTTTTT
TRBJ1-2,TRBD1,many,TRBV27,CASSRTGGEYGYTF,TGTGCCAGCAGTCGGACAGGGGGCGAGTATGGCTACACCTTC
TRBJ1-2,-,many,TRBV10-3,CAISGSAANYGYTF,TGTGCCATCTCGGGCAGCGCAGCTAACTATGGCTACACCTTC
TRBJ1-3,-,many,TRBV5-1,CASSRDTDSGNTIYF,TGCGCCAGCAGCCGGGACACGGACTCTGGAAACACCATATATTTT
TRBJ2-2,-,many,TRBV2,CASGGESRGSTGELFF,TGTGCCAGCGGAGGTGAATCAAGAGGGAGCACCGGGGAGCTGTTTTTT
TRBJ2-5,-,many,TRBV7-8,CASSFGPQETQYF,TGTGCCAGCAGCTTTGGTCCGCAAGAGACCCAGTACTTC
TRBJ2-1,-,-,TRBV14,CASSRWGGGARAGGEQFF,TGTGCCAGCAGCCGCTGGGGCGGCGGGGCCAGGGCGGGCGGTGAGCAGTTCTTC
TRBJ2-5,TRBD2,many,TRBV27,CASSPSNSGRQETQYF,TGTGCCAGCAGCCCCTCCAATAGCGGGAGACAAGAGACCCAGTACTTC
TRBJ2-3,TRBD1,-,TRBV4-1,CASSQPGQLRGQGTDTQYF,TGCGCCAGCAGCCAACCGGGCCAACTCAGGGGGCAGGGCACAGATACGCAGTATTTT
TRBJ2-1,TRBD1,-,TRBV11-2,CASSGQGAPSYNEQFF,TGTGCCAGCAGCGGACAGGGGGCCCCCTCCTACAATGAGCAGTTCTTC
TRBJ2-1,-,-,TRBV29-1,CSVAQDYNEQFF,TGCAGCGTCGCACAGGACTACAATGAGCAGTTCTTC